This TCR beta chain was captured by sequencing in a study of blood T cell repertoires in COVID-19. Overall study context: Sites across the United States, Italy and Spain contributed samples from acute and convalescent COVID-19. Sources were T cells, B-cell-depleted T cells, or PBMCs; the material itself was cDNA or gDNA.

Original methodology: Amplification with reference gene primers provided the estimates of nucleated cell counts. TCRdb keeps only in-frame clones here, not all; method: immunoSEQ multiplex PCR. The V and J calls and clone size are taken from that table; D and trimming were inferred from the DNA. In the table there are approximately 68,000 clones, approximately 79% of which are singletons. The origin of this receptor is an elderly man with active COVID-19. Source material: peripheral blood.

This CDR3 reads CASSQVGMLFRREKYNEQFF. CDR3 in DNA: TGTGCCAGCAGCCAAGTAGGGATGTTGTTTAGACGGGAGAAATACAATGAGCAGTTCTTC. The rearrangement links TRBV14 to TRBJ2-1; maybe TRBD2 (6 bases). Germline-derived CDR1 and CDR2 are SGHDN and FVKESK. This CDR3 contains 20 residues. The V end was cut by 1 base, the J end by 4 bases, with 26 bases between. Based on the CDR3 plus reference TRBV14 and TRBJ2-1, the full variable domain is EAGVTQFPSHSVIEKGQTVTLRCDPISGHDNLYWYRRVMGKEIKFLLHFVKESKQDESGMPNNRFLAERTGGTYSTLKVQPAELEDSGVYFCASSQVGMLFRREKYNEQFFGPGTRLTVL.